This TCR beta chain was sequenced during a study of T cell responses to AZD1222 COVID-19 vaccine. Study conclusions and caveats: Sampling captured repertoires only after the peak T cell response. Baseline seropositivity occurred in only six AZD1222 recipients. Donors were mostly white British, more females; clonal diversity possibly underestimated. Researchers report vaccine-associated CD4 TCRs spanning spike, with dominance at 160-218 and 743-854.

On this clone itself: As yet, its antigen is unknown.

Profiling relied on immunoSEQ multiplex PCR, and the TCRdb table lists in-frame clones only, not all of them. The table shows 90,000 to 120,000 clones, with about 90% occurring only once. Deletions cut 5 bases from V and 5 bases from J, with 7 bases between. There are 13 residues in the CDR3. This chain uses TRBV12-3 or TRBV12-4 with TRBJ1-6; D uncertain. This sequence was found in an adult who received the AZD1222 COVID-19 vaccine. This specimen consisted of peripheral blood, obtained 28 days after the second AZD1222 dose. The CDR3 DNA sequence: TGTGCCAGCAGTCCCAGAGATAATTCACCCCTCCACTTT. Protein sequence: CASSPRDNSPLHF.